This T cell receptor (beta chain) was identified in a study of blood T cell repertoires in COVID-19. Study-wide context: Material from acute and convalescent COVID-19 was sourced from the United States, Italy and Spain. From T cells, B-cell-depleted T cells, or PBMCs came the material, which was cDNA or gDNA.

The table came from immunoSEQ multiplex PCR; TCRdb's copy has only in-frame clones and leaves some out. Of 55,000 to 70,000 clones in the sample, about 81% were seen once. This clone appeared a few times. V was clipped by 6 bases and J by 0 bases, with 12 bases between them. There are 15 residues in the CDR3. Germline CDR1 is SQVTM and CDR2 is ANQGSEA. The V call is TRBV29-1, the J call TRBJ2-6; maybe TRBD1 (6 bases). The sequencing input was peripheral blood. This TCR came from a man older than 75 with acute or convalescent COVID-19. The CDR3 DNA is TGCAGCGTAACAGGGCCTTTCTCTGGGGCCAACGTCCTGACTTTC. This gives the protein CSVTGPFSGANVLTF. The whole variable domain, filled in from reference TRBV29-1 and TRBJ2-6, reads SAVISQKPSRDICQRGTSLTIQCQVDSQVTMMFWYRQQPGQSLTLIATANQGSEATYESGFVIDKFPISRPNLTFSTLTVSNMSPEDSSIYLCSVTGPFSGANVLTFGAGSRLTVL.